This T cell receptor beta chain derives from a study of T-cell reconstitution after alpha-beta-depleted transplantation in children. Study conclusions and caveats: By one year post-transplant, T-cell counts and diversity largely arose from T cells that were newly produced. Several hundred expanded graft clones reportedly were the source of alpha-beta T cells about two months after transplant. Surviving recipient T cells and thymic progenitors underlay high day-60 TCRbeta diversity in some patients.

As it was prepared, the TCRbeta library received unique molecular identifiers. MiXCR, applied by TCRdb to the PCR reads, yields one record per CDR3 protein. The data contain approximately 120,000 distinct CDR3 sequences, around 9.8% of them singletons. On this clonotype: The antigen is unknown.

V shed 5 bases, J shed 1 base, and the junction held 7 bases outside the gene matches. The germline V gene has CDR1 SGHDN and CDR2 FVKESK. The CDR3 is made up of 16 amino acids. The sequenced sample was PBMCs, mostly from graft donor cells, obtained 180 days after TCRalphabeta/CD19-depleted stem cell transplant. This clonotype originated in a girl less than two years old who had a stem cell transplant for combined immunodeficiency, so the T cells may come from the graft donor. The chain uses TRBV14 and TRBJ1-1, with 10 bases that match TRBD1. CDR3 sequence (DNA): TGTGCCAGCAGCGTTGGGACAGGGGTTTGGAACACTGAAGCTTTCTTT. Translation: CASSVGTGVWNTEAFF.